This T cell receptor (beta chain) was documented in a study of cytomegalovirus exposure and HLA in healthy donors. Findings and caveats of the study: The classifier reportedly diagnosed cytomegalovirus status with high specificity and sensitivity. Likely technical artifact: a cluster of highly shared sequence variants.

The trim removed 5 bases at V and 4 bases at J, leaving 9 bases unmatched. Germline CDR1 and CDR2: LNHDA and SQIVND (reference sequence). The CDR3 is made up of 15 amino acids. PCR used 60 Vbeta primers and 13 Jbeta primers. The method was immunoSEQ multiplex PCR; TCRdb's version includes in-frame clones alone and lacks a portion of them. The sample includes around 200,000 clones. On this clone: What it binds is unknown.

Sequenced sample: PBMCs. The clonotype originates from a woman in her twenties or thirties in good health and CMV-seropositive. V and J are TRBV19 and TRBJ1-2; TRBD1 agrees at 8 bases. The CDR3 DNA sequence: TGTGCCAGTAGTCGAACCGGACAGGGTGGCTATGGCTACACCTTC. This codes for CASSRTGQGGYGYTF.